A few counts support the clone carrying this T cell receptor (beta chain). Its antigen is unknown. The CDR3 is 15 amino acids. After removal of 5 bases from V and 7 bases from J, the junction contained 7 bases not matched to a gene. CDR1 is MNHEY and CDR2 is SMNVEV in the germline V gene (reference sequence). These data belong to a study of T cells in Graves' hyperthyroidism and ophthalmopathy. Criteria for exclusion of patients were uncontrolled infection, other autoimmune disease, pregnancy or lactation. Diagnosing involved the use of clinical symptoms, serum thyroxine and TRAb, thyroid ultrasound and orbital computed tomography. Study observations and caveats: Clonotypes that were expanded in thyroid above 0.001 mostly appeared in blood too. Researchers report that a 13 V-J model separated ophthalmopathy from stable hyperthyroidism.

Authors of the study amplified TCR beta CDR3 regions from RNA transcripts. The primer set for the first-round RT-PCR of the TCR CDR3 was HTBI. TCRdb passed the multiplex PCR reads through MiXCR, listing each CDR3 protein once. In the table there are 730,000 or so distinct CDR3 sequences, 18% of which are singletons. Material: blood. The clonotype was recovered from a woman aged 45-65 years with Graves' hyperthyroidism that later progressed to Graves' ophthalmopathy. The rearrangement joins TRBV27 to TRBJ1-4; 10 nucleotides match TRBD1. This chain's CDR3 is CASSAQTGGGEKLFF. The CDR3 DNA follows: TGTGCCAGCAGTGCGCAGACAGGGGGCGGTGAAAAACTGTTTTTT. The full variable domain, with the rest looked up from reference TRBV27 and TRBJ1-4, is EAQVTQNPRYLITVTGKKLTVTCSQNMNHEYMSWYRQDPGLGLRQIYYSMNVEVTDKGDVPEGYKVSRKEKRNFPLILESPSPNQTSLYFCASSAQTGGGEKLFFGSGTQLSVL.